The next 11 T cell receptor beta chains were all read from a single sample in a study of circulating and synovial CD4+ cells in juvenile arthritis. The data were produced by immunoSEQ multiplex PCR, yet TCRdb's version contains in-frame clones alone and is incomplete. The table lists under 40,000 clones, around 95% of them singletons, with 2.9% in the top ten. The sequenced sample consisted of CD4+ T cells from blood. The receptors shown here come from a human donor with juvenile idiopathic arthritis.

In its sample, this clone was seen a few times. The J gene is TRBJ2-5, the V gene TRBV7-9, with TRBD2 matching over 14 bases. CDR1 is SEHNR, CDR2 FQNEAQ, per germline (reference sequence). This CDR3 comprises 16 residues. V lost 5 bases to trimming and J lost 5 bases; unmatched junction nucleotides: 7. CDR3 amino acids: CASSRPGLAGAETQYF. CDR3 sequence (DNA): TGTGCCAGCAGCAGACCGGGACTAGCGGGAGCGGAGACCCAGTACTTC.

CDR3 sequence: CASSRDRASNQPQHF. The CDR3 DNA reads TGCGCCAGCAGCCGGGACAGGGCGAGCAATCAGCCCCAGCATTTT. This chain connects TRBV5-1 to TRBJ1-5; 9 bases map to TRBD1. Germline lookup yields CDR1 SGHRS and CDR2 YFSETQ. Losses at the gene ends were 4 bases for V and 1 base for J; bases not matched to a gene: 3. This CDR3 is 15 amino acids long. The full variable domain, completed using reference TRBV5-1 and TRBJ1-5, is KAGVTQTPRYLIKTRGQQVTLSCSPISGHRSVSWYQQTPGQGLQFLFEYFSETQRNKGNFPGRFSGRQFSNSRSEMNVSTLELGDSALYLCASSRDRASNQPQHFGDGTRLSIL.

This clone showed up just a few times. The V call is TRBV5-8, the J call TRBJ2-1; TRBD1 matches 8 bases. Trimming cost V 0 bases and J 5 bases; bases outside gene matches: 7. Germline V CDR1 and CDR2: SGHTS, YDEGEE. The CDR3 is 16 amino acids. The CDR3 region is CASSLADRGGNNEQFF. CDR3 coding DNA: TGTGCCAGCAGCTTGGCAGACAGGGGTGGTAACAATGAGCAGTTCTTC.

The V gene is TRBV19, the J gene TRBJ1-2; perhaps TRBD1 as D (6 bases). Trimming removed 0 bases from V and 8 bases from J, with 16 bases in between. CDR1 and CDR2 (germline): LNHDA, SQIVND (reference sequence). The CDR3 has 15 residues. The chain's CDR3 is CASSIEGTHQRGYTF. In DNA form, the CDR3 reads TGTGCCAGTAGTATAGAAGGGACACACCAGCGGGGCTACACCTTC.

CDR3: CASSFGLAGGADTQYF. CDR3 DNA: TGTGCCAGCAGCTTCGGACTAGCGGGAGGGGCAGATACGCAGTATTTT. The chain couples TRBV7-2 to TRBJ2-3; TRBD2 matches at 15 bases. The CDR3 sequence is 16 residues long. V lost 3 bases to trimming and J lost 4 bases; unmatched junction nucleotides: 2. Germline V CDR1 and CDR2: SGHTA, FQGNSA.

This chain connects TRBV11-2 to TRBJ1-2; 8 bases agree with TRBD1. With V trimmed by 6 bases and J by 4 bases, 4 bases remained unmatched. Germline loops: CDR1 SGHAT, CDR2 FQNNGV. The CDR3 consists of 13 residues. The CDR3 DNA follows: TGTGCCAGCAGTCGGGACAGGCGCTATGGCTACACCTTC. Encoded protein: CASSRDRRYGYTF.

V usage is TRBV7-3 and J usage is TRBJ2-3; a weak D match, TRBD1 (5 bases). The V end was cut by 2 bases, the J end by 2 bases, with 8 bases between. The CDR3 runs to 14 residues. Germline values: CDR1 SGHTA, CDR2 FQGTGA. CDR3 nucleotide sequence: TGTGCCAGCAGCTTAGCAGGGATCACAGATACGCAGTATTTT. As protein: CASSLAGITDTQYF.

V gene TRBV12-5 combines with J gene TRBJ2-1, with a possible D match to TRBD1 (6 bases). This CDR3 contains 13 residues. V was shortened by 1 base and J by 12 bases, with 13 bases between the two germline ends. Per germline, CDR1 LGHNT and CDR2 FRNRAP. The CDR3 sequence is CASGLEDSRGQFF. CDR3 DNA sequence: TGTGCTAGTGGTTTGGAGGACAGTCGGGGGCAGTTCTTC.

V is TRBV7-9 and J is TRBJ1-4; D call uncertain. This CDR3 region has 13 residues. Germline V gene lookup returns CDR1 SEHNR and CDR2 FQNEAQ (reference sequence). V dropped 5 bases and J dropped 6 bases, with 10 bases sitting between them. CDR3 coding DNA: TGTGCCAGCAGCCAACAACGATATGAAAAACTGTTTTTT. Translation gives CASSQQRYEKLFF.

The J gene is TRBJ2-7, the V gene TRBV5-4; 8 bases agree with TRBD2. Germline trimming cut 5 bases from V and 2 bases from J; bases unmatched to any gene: 3. CDR1 is SGHNT and CDR2 is YYREEE in the germline V gene (reference sequence). This CDR3 comprises 13 residues. CDR3 sequence (DNA): TGTGCCAGCAGTCGGGGGGGGACCTACGAGCAGTACTTC. Its protein product is CASSRGGTYEQYF.

The rearrangement joins TRBV19 to TRBJ2-5; 11 bases align to TRBD2. The trim removed 4 bases at V and 1 base at J, leaving 5 bases unmatched. This CDR3 contains 16 residues. Germline CDR1 reads LNHDA; CDR2 reads SQIVND (reference sequence). The CDR3 region has the DNA TGTGCCAGTAGTAGGACTAGCGGGTCGGGCCAAGAGACCCAGTACTTC. Translation: CASSRTSGSGQETQYF. Full variable domain (rest looked up from reference TRBV19 and TRBJ2-5): DGGITQSPKYLFRKEGQNVTLSCEQNLNHDAMYWYRQDPGQGLRLIYYSQIVNDFQKGDIAEGYSVSREKKESFPLTVTSAQKNPTAFYLCASSRTSGSGQETQYFGPGTRLLVL.